This T cell receptor (beta chain) was sequenced during a study of T-cell memory formation after mild COVID-19. Study-wide context: TCR clusters showed largely donor specificity.

This CDR3 spans 16 amino acids. V was trimmed by 8 bases and J by 1 base, leaving 18 bases between them. As regards this clonotype: Antigen specificity is unknown.

Via MiXCR, TCRdb re-called the 5' RACE reads, giving one row per CDR3 protein. The sample includes 250,000 to 300,000 distinct CDR3 sequences, around 15% of them seen just once. Study-level findings and limits: Clones that contracted from day 15 to 85 had balanced CD4/CD8; later expanders were CD4+ biased. The CD4+ clones that contracted clustered mainly within CM and EM, and the CD8+ clones concentrated in EMRA. Prior to infection, memory already included some responding clones, suggesting cross-reactive memory joined.

The receptor comes from a man aged 18 to 35 who had mild COVID-19 (a few samples of this study predate the infection). Cell type and time point are not known. The sequenced material came from PBMCs or a T cell subset sorted from them (not recorded which). The chain links TRBV12-3 or TRBV12-4 to TRBJ2-4; tentative D call: TRBD2 (5 bases). In DNA, the CDR3 is TGTGCCAGCGCCGAGCGGCCCCGATCTGCCAAAAACATTCAGTACTTC. It encodes CASAERPRSAKNIQYF.